This T cell receptor (beta chain) was sequenced for a study of T-cell memory formation after mild COVID-19. Study background: TCR clusters mostly belonged to single donors. Study outcomes and limitations: Proof of SARS-CoV-2 specificity was absent for the second-wave clones that crested on day 37.

cDNA libraries for TCR alpha and TCR beta, carrying sample barcodes and UMIs, came from 5'RACE with constant-segment primers. TCRdb passed the 5' RACE reads through MiXCR, listing each CDR3 protein once. The profile shows 200,000 to 300,000 distinct CDR3 sequences, 16% of them singletons. For this clonotype: Its matching antigen is unknown.

CDR3 length equals 14 residues. Trimming pared 2 bases from V and 0 bases from J, leaving 6 bases between. Germline assignment: CDR1 LNHNV and CDR2 YYDKDF (reference sequence). The source material was PBMCs or a T cell subset sorted from them (not recorded which). The TCR sequence derives from a young man who had mild COVID-19 (a few samples of this study predate the infection). Cell type and time point are not known. The V and J genes are TRBV15 and TRBJ2-3; D unclear. For the CDR3, the DNA is TGTGCCACCAGCAGAAACCCTAGCACAGATACGCAGTATTTT. Translation gives CATSRNPSTDTQYF.